This T cell receptor beta chain was identified during a study of radiotherapy plus CTLA-4 blockade in lung cancer. Study-level background: The study recorded objective responses in around a sixth of patients and disease control in approximately 31%.

The method was immunoSEQ multiplex PCR; TCRdb's version includes in-frame clones alone and lacks a portion of them. In the table there are approximately 30,000 clones, about 81% of which are singletons. CTLA-4 blockade with ipilimumab, together with focal radiation, was given to patients with chemo-refractory metastatic non-small-cell lung cancer. Study-level findings and limits: The best prediction of response reportedly came from early blood T cell clone dynamics, with interferon-beta.

Germline CDR1 SEHNR, CDR2 FQNEAQ (reference sequence). There are 14 residues in the CDR3. On this clone: Its target is not known.

Sequenced material: peripheral blood, taken from a patient treated with radiotherapy plus ipilimumab. This TCR was recovered from a human donor with non-small cell lung cancer that progressed on radiotherapy plus ipilimumab. The rearrangement links TRBV7-9 to TRBJ2-5, with 10 positions matching TRBD1. Near its end, the DNA agrees better with TRBJ2-7, so the J call may be wrong. The CDR3 sequence is CASSFRDRGYEQYF. CDR3 bases: TGTGCCAGCAGCTTCAGGGACAGGGGCTACGAGCAGTACTTC.